These 30 T cell receptor beta chains came from one sample sequenced in a study of T-cell reconstitution after alpha-beta-depleted transplantation in children (dated by TCRdb to 2016 to 2017). The treatment or condition label of this sample denotes: allogeneic hematopoietic cell transplantation with graft depleted of TCRalphabeta T cells and CD19 B cells. Library preparation employed PCR. The instrument given in TCRdb is Illumina HiSeq 2500. Molecular barcoding was employed in the preparation of TCR libraries, with unique molecular identifiers being used to normalize TCRbeta repertoire quantification. Starting from the raw public reads, TCRdb applied fastp trimming at Q25, assembled clones with MiXCR and retained in-frame beta chains. Rows with one shared CDR3 protein collapse into an entry with the most common genes and DNA. The sample data list 250,000 or so distinct CDR3 sequences, and roughly 8.2% of these were observed just once. In total, the top ten clones hold roughly 5.8% of the sample.

Sample: PBMCs, mostly from graft donor cells, taken 180 days after TCRalphabeta/CD19-depleted stem cell transplant. The source is a male patient between 10 and 17 years old who had a stem cell transplant for acute lymphoblastic leukemia, so the T cells may come from the graft donor.

At least ten counts were recorded for this clonotype. The J gene is TRBJ2-4, the V gene TRBV11-2; 15 bases are shared with TRBD2. This CDR3 comprises 20 residues. Trimming removed 4 bases from V and 0 bases from J; junction bases left unmatched: 10. Germline assignment: CDR1 SGHAT and CDR2 FQNNGV. The CDR3 spells CASSSGLAGGSAVAKNIQYF. Here the CDR3 DNA reads TGTGCCAGCAGCTCGGGACTAGCGGGGGGCTCGGCGGTAGCCAAAAACATTCAGTACTTC.

This clonotype was found many times. The CDR3 protein is CASSLVAGGPDTQYF. CDR3 bases: TGTGCCAGCAGTTTAGTAGCGGGAGGGCCAGATACGCAGTATTTT. The chain couples TRBV12-3 or TRBV12-4 to TRBJ2-3; TRBD2 matches 11 bases. The CDR3 is 15 residues long. Unmatched junction bases numbered 1, after V lost 1 base and J lost 4 bases.

This clonotype showed up many times. This sequence joins TRBV9 and TRBJ1-4; D gene uncertain. This CDR3 has 11 residues. Per germline, CDR1 SGDLS and CDR2 YYNGEE. Deletions cut 0 bases from V and 7 bases from J, with 1 base between. DNA for the CDR3: TGTGCCAGCAGCGTAGGTGAAAAACTGTTTTTT. Translating gives CASSVGEKLFF.

This clonotype was counted between two and nine times. J is TRBJ2-3 and V is TRBV3-1; weak D call: TRBD2 (6 bases). The ends were cut back, 0 bases at V and 4 bases at J, with 17 bases in the middle. CDR1 is LGHDT, CDR2 YNNKEL, per germline (reference sequence). The CDR3 runs to 17 residues. CDR3 in amino acids: CASSQEVGTEIPDTQYF. For the CDR3, the DNA is TGTGCCAGCAGCCAAGAAGTGGGGACTGAGATACCAGATACGCAGTATTTT.

This clonotype has ten or more counts. The chain links TRBV5-6 to TRBJ2-5, with 7 bases identical to TRBD2. CDR3 length: 17 amino acids. Germline CDR1 is SGHDT and CDR2 is YYEEEE. The V and J ends lost 0 bases and 4 bases, in that order; junction bases with no gene match: 12. The CDR3 DNA is TGTGCCAGCAGCTTGGGGCCAAAGCGGGGCGAGGGAGAGACCCAGTACTTC. It specifies CASSLGPKRGEGETQYF.

This clonotype came up many times. The V call is TRBV9, the J call TRBJ1-6; D may be TRBD1 (5 bases). The CDR3 loop spans 17 amino acids. The germline V gene has CDR1 SGDLS and CDR2 YYNGEE. Trimming stripped 0 bases from V and 0 bases from J, with 10 bases between. The CDR3: CASSVEPGGSYNSPLHF. The CDR3 DNA reads TGTGCCAGCAGCGTAGAACCGGGGGGCTCCTATAATTCACCCCTCCACTTT. Complete variable domain (other parts from reference TRBV9 and TRBJ1-6): DSGVTQTPKHLITATGQRVTLRCSPRSGDLSVYWYQQSLDQGLQFLIQYYNGEERAKGNILERFSAQQFPDLHSELNLSSLELGDSALYFCASSVEPGGSYNSPLHFGNGTRLTVT.

This clonotype was counted many times. The limits of the CDR3 on the DNA are not certain, so only TCRdb's listed CDR3 is given. V usage is TRBV5-1 and J usage is TRBJ2-7. The CDR3 length is 17 residues, termini included. The germline CDR1 and CDR2 sequences are SGHRS and YFSETQ. CDR3: CASSLDSSSGFPHEQYF.

This clonotype was seen many times. The chain recombines TRBV4-3 with TRBJ2-2; D ambiguous. The V gene lost 7 bases and the J gene lost 0 bases, with 12 bases spanning the gap. CDR3 length equals 15 residues. CDR1 is LGHNA, CDR2 YSLEER, per germline. The CDR3 nucleotides read TGCGCCAGCAATAGAGGAGATTCGAACACCGGGGAGCTGTTTTTT. Residues: CASNRGDSNTGELFF.

This clonotype was counted many times. One junction end disagrees with the germline gene, perhaps due to a read error. This chain links TRBV27 with TRBJ2-7; TRBD2 matches 9 bases. The CDR3 totals 15 residues. Germline V gene lookup returns CDR1 MNHEY and CDR2 SMNVEV (reference sequence). The CDR3 spells CACRMSGGYSYEQYF. The CDR3 DNA follows: TGTGCCTGCAGGATGAGCGGGGGGTACTCCTACGAGCAGTACTTC.

Comments on this clonotype: This may be a read error, as it is one base from a much larger clone. The chain carries TRBV4-2 and TRBJ2-3; tentatively, D is TRBD1 or TRBD2 (5 bases each). This CDR3 has 16 amino acids. Germline CDR1 and CDR2: LGHNA and YNFKEQ. V was trimmed by 1 base and J by 4 bases, leaving 15 bases between them. The CDR3 spells CASSQGDPRNADTQYF. The DNA for the CDR3 is TGTGCCAGCAGCCAAGGGGACCCGCGCAATGCAGATACGCAGTATTTT.

This clonotype was found many times. The chain couples TRBV9 to TRBJ1-1; TRBD1 matches 7 bases. Germline trimming cut 4 bases from V and 7 bases from J; bases unmatched to any gene: 10. CDR1 and CDR2 from the germline V gene are SGDLS and YYNGEE. This CDR3 has 14 amino acids. The CDR3 region is CASSPGGGAGEAFF. CDR3 coding DNA: TGTGCCAGCAGCCCAGGGGGGGGCGCAGGTGAAGCTTTCTTT. Complete variable domain (other parts from reference TRBV9 and TRBJ1-1): DSGVTQTPKHLITATGQRVTLRCSPRSGDLSVYWYQQSLDQGLQFLIQYYNGEERAKGNILERFSAQQFPDLHSELNLSSLELGDSALYFCASSPGGGAGEAFFGQGTRLTVV.

V usage is TRBV3-1 and J usage is TRBJ1-1; 9 bases are a match to TRBD1. The V segment lost 1 base and the J segment 10 bases; nucleotides outside the gene matches: 7. The CDR3 consists of 14 residues. Per germline, CDR1 LGHDT and CDR2 YNNKEL (reference sequence). As DNA, the CDR3 is TGTGCCAGCAGCCAAGGGACAGGGGCTAGGGTAGCTTTCTTT. This codes for CASSQGTGARVAFF.

This clonotype was picked up many times. This chain uses TRBV5-1 with TRBJ1-2, with 10 nucleotides matching TRBD1. This CDR3 region has 15 residues. Germline V gene data show CDR1 as SGHRS and CDR2 as YFSETQ. J lost 6 bases, V lost 1 base, and 6 bases had no gene match. CDR3: CASSLWDRGMDGYTF. The CDR3, as DNA: TGCGCCAGCAGCTTGTGGGACAGGGGAATGGATGGCTACACCTTC.

In this sample, this clonotype turned up many times. This chain uses TRBV10-3 with TRBJ2-5, with D hard to call. Trimming left V 5 bases short and J 5 bases short, with 15 bases between. This CDR3 region has 14 residues. Germline V lookup: CDR1 ENHRY, CDR2 SYGVKD. CDR3 loop: CAISLDLFGETQYF. The CDR3 coding sequence is TGTGCCATCAGTCTGGACCTATTTGGGGAGACCCAGTACTTC.

This clonotype was seen repeatedly, ten times or more. The rearrangement uses TRBV12-3 or TRBV12-4 and TRBJ2-7, with D possibly matching TRBD2 (6 bases). The CDR3 totals 14 residues. V lost 6 bases, J lost 3 bases, and 15 bases lay in between. The CDR3 reads CASRITGTLYEQYF. In DNA, the CDR3 is TGTGCCAGCAGGATCACCGGGACTCTCTACGAGCAGTACTTC.

This clonotype was observed at least ten times. This chain connects TRBV6-5 to TRBJ1-5, with D possibly matching TRBD1 (5 bases). V was shortened by 0 bases and J by 1 base, with 10 bases between the two germline ends. The CDR3 runs 16 residues. Germline lookup yields CDR1 MNHEY and CDR2 SVGAGI. The CDR3 protein is CASSYSSDTSNQPQHF. The CDR3 nucleotides read TGTGCCAGCAGTTACTCTTCGGACACAAGCAATCAGCCCCAGCATTTT.

This clonotype appeared many times. V and J are TRBV5-1 and TRBJ2-7, with D unclear. With 4 bases removed from V and 5 bases from J, the gap between germline ends came to 13 bases. CDR3 length: 13 residues. CDR1 and CDR2 (germline): SGHRS, YFSETQ. CDR3 coding DNA: TGCGCCAGCAGCCTCGGCCCCCTTCACGAGCAGTACTTC. Amino acid sequence: CASSLGPLHEQYF.

This clonotype was seen ten or more times. The chain couples TRBV4-2 to TRBJ2-7; D remains ambiguous. Germline loops: CDR1 LGHNA, CDR2 YNFKEQ. This CDR3 region has 13 residues. Trimming took 2 bases from V and 5 from J, leaving 10 bases between them. The CDR3 DNA is TGTGCCAGCAGCCAATTTCCGGGTGACGAGCAGTACTTC. Translating gives CASSQFPGDEQYF.

At least ten counts were recorded for this clonotype. The chain employs TRBV5-1 and TRBJ2-4, with D possibly being TRBD2 (5 bases). V shed 4 bases and J shed 0 bases, with 20 bases lying between them. From germline, CDR1 is SGHRS and CDR2 YFSETQ. This CDR3 has 18 amino acids. The CDR3 region has the DNA TGCGCCAGCAGCCCAAGCGCCTTACTAGGAGTAGCCAAAAACATTCAGTACTTC. Its translation is CASSPSALLGVAKNIQYF.

This clonotype occurred many times. This chain links TRBV12-3 or TRBV12-4 with TRBJ2-3; D possibly corresponds to TRBD1 (6 bases). CDR3 length equals 14 residues. V dropped 4 bases and J dropped 6 bases, with 14 bases sitting between them. As DNA, the CDR3 is TGTGCCAGCAGTTCGTTCACAGGGCTCGATACGCAGTATTTT. Residues: CASSSFTGLDTQYF.

This clonotype has at least ten counts. The chain couples TRBV9 to TRBJ2-7; 10 nucleotides agree with TRBD2. CDR3 length equals 15 residues. J gave up 4 bases and V 1 base, and 5 bases lay outside the gene matches. Germline values: CDR1 SGDLS, CDR2 YYNGEE. Here the CDR3 reads CASSVKAGGSYEQYF. DNA for the CDR3: TGTGCCAGCAGCGTAAAAGCGGGAGGGAGTTACGAGCAGTACTTC.

The table lists this clonotype with many counts. The V call is TRBV3-1, the J call TRBJ2-1; D uncertain. V lost 2 bases, J lost 7 bases, and 12 bases lay in between. The length of the CDR3 is 14 residues. Germline V gene lookup returns CDR1 LGHDT and CDR2 YNNKEL (reference sequence). The CDR3 DNA is TGTGCCAGCAGCCAATACTTAAGAGGTAATGAGCAGTTCTTC. Its translation: CASSQYLRGNEQFF.

This clonotype has at least ten counts. J is TRBJ2-3 and V is TRBV18; 10 nucleotides agree with TRBD2. This CDR3 has 16 residues. Germline V gene lookup returns CDR1 KGHSH and CDR2 LQKENI. With 1 base clipped from V and 1 base from J, the junction kept 2 bases outside the gene matches. The CDR3 nucleotides read TGTGCCAGCTCACCACTAGCGGGGGGCCGCACAGATACGCAGTATTTT. Protein product: CASSPLAGGRTDTQYF.

This clonotype has at least ten counts. CDR3 coding DNA: TGCAGTGCTAGAGGGACTAGCGGGAGCCTACGGGGCAATGAGCAGTTCTTC. This codes for CSARGTSGSLRGNEQFF. The chain uses TRBV20-1 and TRBJ2-1; TRBD2 matches at 13 bases. J was trimmed by 6 bases and V by 1 base; bases with no gene match: 9. Per the germline V gene, CDR1 is DFQATT and CDR2 is SNEGSKA (reference sequence). CDR3 length equals 17 residues.

This clonotype was found many times. The chain couples TRBV7-6 to TRBJ2-2; 7 nucleotides align to TRBD2. This CDR3 is 16 amino acids long. Germline CDR1 SGHVS, CDR2 FNYEAQ. With 1 base clipped from V and 6 bases from J, the junction kept 8 bases outside the gene matches. The CDR3 sequence: CASSLGASGGAGELFF. The DNA for the CDR3 is TGTGCCAGCAGCTTAGGGGCTAGCGGTGGAGCCGGGGAGCTGTTTTTT.

This clonotype was picked up many times. The chain is built from TRBV5-6 and TRBJ2-1; TRBD2 matches 9 bases. Germline values: CDR1 SGHDT, CDR2 YYEEEE. This CDR3 is 15 amino acids long. The V and J ends lost 7 bases and 10 bases, in that order; junction bases with no gene match: 15. Here the CDR3 reads CASDLGRGGTREQFF. CDR3 DNA: TGTGCCAGCGATTTGGGGCGGGGGGGCACGAGGGAGCAGTTCTTC.

In this sample, this clonotype turned up many times. This chain connects TRBV7-9 to TRBJ2-2; the match to TRBD1 covers 10 bases. In germline, CDR1 is SEHNR, CDR2 FQNEAQ (reference sequence). The V and J ends lost 5 bases and 2 bases, in that order; junction bases with no gene match: 8. The CDR3 has 17 amino acids. The CDR3 loop reads CASSPGQGGSNTGELFF. DNA for the CDR3: TGTGCCAGCAGCCCCGGACAGGGGGGGTCTAACACCGGGGAGCTGTTTTTT.

This clonotype has at least ten counts. The V gene is TRBV6-1, the J gene TRBJ2-7; 9 bases agree with TRBD1. Germline CDR1 MNHNS, CDR2 SASEGT. V shed 7 bases and J 3 bases; nucleotides not matched to a gene: 10. The CDR3 loop spans 15 amino acids. CDR3 amino acids: CASIHLGTGNYEQYF. Written as DNA, the CDR3 is TGTGCCAGCATCCACCTCGGGACAGGGAACTACGAGCAGTACTTC.

This clonotype was seen at least ten times. The chain links TRBV7-3 to TRBJ1-6; TRBD1 aligns across 10 bases. The germline gives CDR1 SGHTA, CDR2 FQGTGA. The CDR3 consists of 16 residues. The V segment lost 0 bases and the J segment 7 bases; nucleotides outside the gene matches: 3. Written as DNA, the CDR3 is TGTGCCAGCAGCTTAACAGGACAGGGGGAAAATTCACCCCTCCACTTT. Its protein product is CASSLTGQGENSPLHF. Supplemented by reference TRBV7-3 and TRBJ1-6, the full variable domain reads GAGVSQTPSNKVTEKGKYVELRCDPISGHTALYWYRQSLGQGPEFLIYFQGTGAADDSGLPNDRFFAVRPEGSVSTLKIQRTERGDSAVYLCASSLTGQGENSPLHFGNGTRLTVT.

At least ten counts were recorded for this clonotype. The rearrangement uses TRBV7-2 and TRBJ2-3, with a possible D match to TRBD1 (5 bases). Germline CDR1 reads SGHTA; CDR2 reads FQGNSA. Trimming cost V 1 base and J 0 bases, with 8 bases left between them. The CDR3 contains 15 residues. The CDR3 here is CASSLDRPSTDTQYF. The CDR3 DNA reads as TGTGCCAGCAGCTTAGACAGGCCGAGCACAGATACGCAGTATTTT.